This TCR beta chain was recovered during a study of post-analysis software for immune sequencing data. As for the study in general: Both relapsing-remitting and secondary progressive multiple sclerosis featured among the disease courses, as did progressive-relapsing multiple sclerosis. General study results and limits: TRBV5-6, TRBV5-1 and TRBV20-1 were among five TRBV segments more frequent in patients than controls.

Prepared libraries of TCR beta cDNA carried unique molecular identifiers. TCRdb reanalysed the PCR reads using MiXCR and keeps one entry per CDR3 protein. The repertoire holds hundreds of thousands of distinct CDR3 sequences, with 30% as singletons. Germline V gene lookup returns CDR1 MGHRA and CDR2 YSYEKL. The CDR3 totals 17 residues. Trimming took off 1 base at V and 5 bases at J, with 19 bases between the two ends. In this sample, this clonotype turned up many times. Antigen: not known. The clonotype was recovered from a girl aged 5 to 17 with multiple sclerosis. The V and J genes are TRBV4-1 and TRBJ2-3; D perhaps matches TRBD2 (7 bases). The sequencing input was blood. The CDR3 is CASSQVGGGHRLDTQYF. The CDR3 DNA reads as TGCGCCAGCAGCCAAGTCGGCGGGGGCCACCGTTTAGATACGCAGTATTTT.